The following is a T cell receptor (beta chain) sequence with its context. In germline, CDR1 is MNHNY, CDR2 SVGAGI (reference sequence). With 6 bases removed from V and 1 base from J, the gap between germline ends came to 9 bases. This CDR3 contains 13 residues. The sample comes from a study of memory CD4+ T cells and cytomegalovirus serostatus. Generated by immunoSEQ multiplex PCR, the TCRdb table keeps only in-frame clones and is missing some. Of some 56,000 clones in the sample, 82% were seen once. Single viable CD3+CD4+CD8-CD45RO+ cells were sorted as the memory CD4+ T cells. Sequences were obtained from memory CD4+ T cells from blood. The genes are TRBV6-6 and TRBJ1-1, with D possibly being TRBD1 (5 bases). The source of this sequence is an adult in good health and CMV-seronegative. The CDR3 DNA follows: TGTGCCAGCAGCCGACAGAAGAACACTGAAGCTTTCTTT. Residues: CASSRQKNTEAFF.